This T cell receptor beta chain was documented in a study of blood T cell repertoires in COVID-19 (TCRdb year 2020). With respect to the entire study: The collaborator samples originated in the United States, Italy and Spain and spanned the acute and convalescent phases of COVID-19. The prospective study material was composed of cDNA or gDNA derived from T cells, B-cell-depleted T cells, or PBMCs. The dataset comprised deeply sampled blood TCRbeta repertoires from subjects exposed to, actively infected with, or recovered from COVID-19. The repertoires were released in a freely available public database meant as a resource for research on the immune response to SARS-CoV-2. Samples came from the ongoing ImmuneRACE study (first 160 participants) plus 1,254 subjects from 6 global collaborators. Sample metadata almost always included a de-identified subject ID, COVID-19 status, age in years and sex. HLA class I and class II types, where available, came from metadata supplied by the sample provider rather than from assay-based typing. The paper's findings and limits, for the study overall: How much clinical and demographic metadata was included differed by source and by participant, and the metadata was provided uncurated.

From a lookup of the germline V gene (reference sequence), CDR1 and CDR2 are WNHNN and SYGVQD. V loses 0 bases of germline sequence and J loses 0 bases, and the interval between the two ends is 12 bases. The CDR3 numbers 17 residues from cysteine through phenylalanine. Only the CDR3 region is kept as DNA, spanning 51 bases read in frame from base 1. TCRbeta CDR3 regions were amplified from genomic DNA by means of the immunoSEQ Assay, a bias-controlled multiplex PCR. On the authors' methods: Within the assay, amplification of reference gene primers was used to estimate how many nucleated cells each sample contained. To quantify the absolute abundance of each unique TCRbeta CDR3 rearrangement, sequence reads were collapsed and filtered. For each sample, productive Simpson clonality was calculated by taking the square root of Simpson's diversity index across productive rearrangements. In its TCRdb copy, this immuneACCESS table keeps in-frame sequences only and misses some clones. Where compared with another copy, unresolved V genes explain less than half of these, and the others have no known cause. The V and J calls and the clone size are those of that table, but D and trimming were determined from the DNA. The sample contains about 60,000 clones, 70% to 90% of them found a single time. The biggest ten clones account for around 18% of the sample.

Points on this clone: The antigen this receptor binds is unknown. No per-base quality is available; no much larger clone lies one base away.

Whole blood was collected in K2EDTA tubes by collaborating institutions according to the institutions' own protocols. For TCRbeta analysis, collaborators shipped samples in one of three forms: frozen whole blood, isolated PBMCs, or DNA extracted from either of those sample types. The chain couples TRBV10-1 to TRBJ2-4; the D segment could be TRBD1, given 6 matching bases. Sequenced: peripheral blood. The TCR originated in a woman older than 75 with active COVID-19. The nucleotide sequence reads as follows: TGCGCCAGCAGTGAGTCACCTACAGGGTTAGCCAAAAACATTCAGTACTTC. This encodes CASSESPTGLAKNIQYF.